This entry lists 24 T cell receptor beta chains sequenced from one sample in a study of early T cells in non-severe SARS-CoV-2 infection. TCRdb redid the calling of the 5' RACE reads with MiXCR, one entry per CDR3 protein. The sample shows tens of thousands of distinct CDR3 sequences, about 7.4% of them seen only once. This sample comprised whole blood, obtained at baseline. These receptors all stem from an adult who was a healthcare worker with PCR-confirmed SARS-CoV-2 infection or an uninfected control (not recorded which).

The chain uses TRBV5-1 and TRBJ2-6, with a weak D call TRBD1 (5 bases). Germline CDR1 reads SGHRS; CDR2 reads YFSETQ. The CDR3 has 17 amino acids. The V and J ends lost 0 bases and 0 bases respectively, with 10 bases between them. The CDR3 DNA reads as TGCGCCAGCAGCTTGGGACAGACGAGCTCTGGGGCCAACGTCCTGACTTTC. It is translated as CASSLGQTSSGANVLTF.

The CDR3 reads CASSIMLGSEQFF. CDR3 sequence (DNA): TGTGCCAGTAGTATCATGTTGGGCTCGGAGCAGTTCTTC. The chain carries TRBV19 and TRBJ2-1; D is unclear. There are 13 residues in the CDR3. Trimming left V 3 bases short and J 10 bases short, with 13 bases between. CDR1 LNHDA and CDR2 SQIVND come from the germline V gene (reference sequence).

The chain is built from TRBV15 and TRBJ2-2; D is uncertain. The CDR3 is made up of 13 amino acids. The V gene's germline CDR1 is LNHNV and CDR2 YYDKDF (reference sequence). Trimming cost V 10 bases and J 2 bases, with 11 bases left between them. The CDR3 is CAIQDGNTGELFF. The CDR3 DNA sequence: TGTGCCATTCAAGACGGCAACACCGGGGAGCTGTTTTTT.

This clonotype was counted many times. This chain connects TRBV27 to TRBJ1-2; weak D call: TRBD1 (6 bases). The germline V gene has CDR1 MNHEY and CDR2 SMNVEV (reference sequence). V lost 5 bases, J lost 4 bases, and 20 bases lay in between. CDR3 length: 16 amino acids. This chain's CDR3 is CASSPMDRDIPYGYTF. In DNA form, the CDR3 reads TGTGCCAGCAGTCCTATGGACCGGGACATACCCTATGGCTACACCTTC.

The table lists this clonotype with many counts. In DNA, the CDR3 is TGTGCCAGCTCACCCCGGACAGGTTCAACTAATGAAAAACTGTTTTTT. As protein: CASSPRTGSTNEKLFF. This sequence joins TRBV18 and TRBJ1-4, with 7 positions matching TRBD1. The J segment lost 0 bases and the V segment lost 3 bases, leaving 4 bases of the junction unmatched. There are 16 residues in the CDR3. Germline lookup yields CDR1 KGHSH and CDR2 LQKENI.

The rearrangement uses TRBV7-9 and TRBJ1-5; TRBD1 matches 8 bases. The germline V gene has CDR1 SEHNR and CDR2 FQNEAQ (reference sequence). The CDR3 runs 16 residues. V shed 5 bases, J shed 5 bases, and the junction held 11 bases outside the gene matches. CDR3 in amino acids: CASSLGTGAGDQPQHF. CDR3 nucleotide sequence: TGTGCCAGCAGCCTAGGGACAGGCGCTGGGGATCAGCCCCAGCATTTT.

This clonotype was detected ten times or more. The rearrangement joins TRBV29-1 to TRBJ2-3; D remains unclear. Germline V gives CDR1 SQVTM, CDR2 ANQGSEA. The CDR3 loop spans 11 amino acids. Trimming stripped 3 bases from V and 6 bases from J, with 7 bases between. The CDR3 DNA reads TGCAGCGTTGAGGTTTCCGATACGCAGTATTTT. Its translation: CSVEVSDTQYF.

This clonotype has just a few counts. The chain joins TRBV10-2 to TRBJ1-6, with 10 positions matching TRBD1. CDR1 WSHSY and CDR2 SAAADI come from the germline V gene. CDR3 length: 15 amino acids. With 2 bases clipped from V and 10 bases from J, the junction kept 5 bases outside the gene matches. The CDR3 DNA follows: TGCGCCAGCAGTGAGCCGGGACAGGGGAGCTCACCCCTCCACTTT. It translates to CASSEPGQGSSPLHF.

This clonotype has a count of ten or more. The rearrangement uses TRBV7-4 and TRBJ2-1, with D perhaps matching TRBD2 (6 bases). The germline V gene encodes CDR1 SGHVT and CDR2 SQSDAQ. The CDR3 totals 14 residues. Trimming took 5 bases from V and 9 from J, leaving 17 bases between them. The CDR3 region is CASSQEGRTGEQFF. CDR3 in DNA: TGTGCCAGCAGCCAGGAGGGGCGAACCGGTGAGCAGTTCTTC.

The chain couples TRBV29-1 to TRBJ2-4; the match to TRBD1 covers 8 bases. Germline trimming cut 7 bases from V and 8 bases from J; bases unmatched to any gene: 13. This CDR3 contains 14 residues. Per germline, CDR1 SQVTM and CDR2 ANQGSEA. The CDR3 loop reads CSAEDRDPWDIQYF. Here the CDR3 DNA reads TGCAGCGCAGAGGACAGGGACCCTTGGGACATTCAGTACTTC.

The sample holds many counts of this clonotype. The CDR3: CSARDMGAGNTIYF. The CDR3 region has the DNA TGCAGTGCTAGAGATATGGGGGCTGGAAACACCATATATTTT. The V call is TRBV20-1, the J call TRBJ1-3; maybe TRBD1 (5 bases). V dropped 0 bases and J dropped 2 bases, with 8 bases sitting between them. The CDR3 spans 14 residues. Germline-derived CDR1 and CDR2 are DFQATT and SNEGSKA (reference sequence).

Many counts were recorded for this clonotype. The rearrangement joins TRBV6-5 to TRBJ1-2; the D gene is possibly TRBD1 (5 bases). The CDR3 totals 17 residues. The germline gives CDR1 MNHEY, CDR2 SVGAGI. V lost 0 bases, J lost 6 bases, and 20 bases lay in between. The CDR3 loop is CASSYSGRAGLVHGYTF. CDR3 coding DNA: TGTGCCAGCAGTTACTCTGGGCGGGCAGGGTTGGTCCATGGCTACACCTTC.

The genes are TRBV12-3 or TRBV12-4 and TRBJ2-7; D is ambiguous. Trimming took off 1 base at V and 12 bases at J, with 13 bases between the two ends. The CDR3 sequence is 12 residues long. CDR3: CASSLGALRTYF. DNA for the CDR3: TGTGCCAGCAGTTTAGGGGCCCTACGAACGTACTTC.

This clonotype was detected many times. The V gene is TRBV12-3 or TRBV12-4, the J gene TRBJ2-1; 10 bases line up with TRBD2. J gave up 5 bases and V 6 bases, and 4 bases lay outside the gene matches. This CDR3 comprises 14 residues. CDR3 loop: CASRASGGNNEQFF. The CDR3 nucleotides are TGTGCCAGCAGGGCTAGCGGGGGCAACAATGAGCAGTTCTTC.

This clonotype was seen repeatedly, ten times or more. The CDR3 region has the DNA TGCAGTGCTAGGGACCCGCGGGTTACTACCCAGTACTTC. Translating gives CSARDPRVTTQYF. The V and J genes are TRBV20-1 and TRBJ2-5; D might be TRBD2 (5 bases). The germline CDR1 and CDR2 sequences are DFQATT and SNEGSKA (reference sequence). The CDR3 extends over 13 amino acids. With 3 bases removed from V and 8 bases from J, the gap between germline ends came to 16 bases.

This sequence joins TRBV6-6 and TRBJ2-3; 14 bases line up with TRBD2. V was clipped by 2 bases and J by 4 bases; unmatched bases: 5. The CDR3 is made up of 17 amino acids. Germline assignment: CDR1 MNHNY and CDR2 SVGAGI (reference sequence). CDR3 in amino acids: CASSYGLAGGRADTQYF. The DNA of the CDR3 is TGTGCCAGCAGTTACGGACTAGCGGGGGGAAGGGCAGATACGCAGTATTTT.

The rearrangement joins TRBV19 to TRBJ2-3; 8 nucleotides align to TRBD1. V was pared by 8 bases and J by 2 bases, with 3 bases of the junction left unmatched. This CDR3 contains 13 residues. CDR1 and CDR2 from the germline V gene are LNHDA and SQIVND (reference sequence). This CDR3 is CASAGQVTDTQYF. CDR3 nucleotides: TGTGCCAGTGCGGGACAGGTCACAGATACGCAGTATTTT.

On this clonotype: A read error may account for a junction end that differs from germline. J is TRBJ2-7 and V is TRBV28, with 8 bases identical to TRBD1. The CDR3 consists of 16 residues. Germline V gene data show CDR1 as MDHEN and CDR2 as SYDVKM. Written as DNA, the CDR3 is TGTGCCAGCAGTTTAGGGGCCAGCGGACAGGGAGCGTTCTCAAACTTC. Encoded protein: CASSLGASGQGAFSNF. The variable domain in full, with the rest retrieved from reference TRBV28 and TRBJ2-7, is DVKVTQSSRYLVKRTGEKVFLECVQDMDHENMFWYRQDPGLGLRLIYFSYDVKMKEKGDIPEGYSVSREKKERFSLILESASTNQTSMYLCASSLGASGQGAFSNFGPGTRLTVT.

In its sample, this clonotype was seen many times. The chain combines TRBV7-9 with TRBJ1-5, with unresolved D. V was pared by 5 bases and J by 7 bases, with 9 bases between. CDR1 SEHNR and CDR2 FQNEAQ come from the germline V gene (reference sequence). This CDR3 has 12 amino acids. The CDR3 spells CASSHLGQPQHF. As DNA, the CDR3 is TGTGCCAGCAGCCACCTGGGGCAGCCCCAGCATTTT.

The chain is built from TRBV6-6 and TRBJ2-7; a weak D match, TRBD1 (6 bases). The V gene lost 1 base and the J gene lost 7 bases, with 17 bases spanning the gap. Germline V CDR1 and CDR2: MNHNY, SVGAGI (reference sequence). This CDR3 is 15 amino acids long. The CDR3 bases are TGTGCCAGCAGTTACTATTGGGACACTAGATTGGAGCAGTACTTC. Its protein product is CASSYYWDTRLEQYF.

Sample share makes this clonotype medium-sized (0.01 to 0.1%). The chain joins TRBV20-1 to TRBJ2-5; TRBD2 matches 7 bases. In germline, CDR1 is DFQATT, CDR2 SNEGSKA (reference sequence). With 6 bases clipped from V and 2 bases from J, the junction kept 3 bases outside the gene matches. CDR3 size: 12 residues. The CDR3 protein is CSAREGQETQYF. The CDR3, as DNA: TGCAGTGCGAGGGAGGGGCAAGAGACCCAGTACTTC.

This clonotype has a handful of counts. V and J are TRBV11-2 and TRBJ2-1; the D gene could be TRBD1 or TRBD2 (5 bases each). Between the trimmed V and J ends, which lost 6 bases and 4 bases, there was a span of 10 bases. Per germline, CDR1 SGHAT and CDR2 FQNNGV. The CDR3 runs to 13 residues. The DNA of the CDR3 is TGTGCCAGCAGTTCGGGACCGTACAATGAGCAGTTCTTC. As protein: CASSSGPYNEQFF.

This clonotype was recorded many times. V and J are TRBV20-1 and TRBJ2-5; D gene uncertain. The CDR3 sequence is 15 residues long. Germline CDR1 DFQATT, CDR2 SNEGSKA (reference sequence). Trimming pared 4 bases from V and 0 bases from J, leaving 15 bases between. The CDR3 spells CSAITGVSYQETQYF. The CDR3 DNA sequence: TGCAGTGCTATAACTGGGGTCTCGTACCAAGAGACCCAGTACTTC.

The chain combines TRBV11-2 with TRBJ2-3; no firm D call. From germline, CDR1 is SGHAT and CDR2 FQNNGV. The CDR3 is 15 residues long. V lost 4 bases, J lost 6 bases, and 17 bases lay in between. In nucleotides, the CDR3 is TGTGCCAGCAGCTCCCTCGAGACGAAGGCGGATACGCAGTATTTT. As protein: CASSSLETKADTQYF.